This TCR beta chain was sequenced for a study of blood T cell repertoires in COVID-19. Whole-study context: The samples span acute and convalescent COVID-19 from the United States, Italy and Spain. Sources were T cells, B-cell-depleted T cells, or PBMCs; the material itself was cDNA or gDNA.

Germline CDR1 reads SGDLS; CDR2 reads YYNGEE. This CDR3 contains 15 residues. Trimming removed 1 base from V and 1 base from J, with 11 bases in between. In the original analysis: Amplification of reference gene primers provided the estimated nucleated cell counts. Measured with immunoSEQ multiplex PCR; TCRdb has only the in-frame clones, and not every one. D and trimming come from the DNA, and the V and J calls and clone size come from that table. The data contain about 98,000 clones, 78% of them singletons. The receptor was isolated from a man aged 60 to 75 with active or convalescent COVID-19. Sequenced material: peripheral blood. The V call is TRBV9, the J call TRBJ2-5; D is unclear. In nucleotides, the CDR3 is TGTGCCAGCAGCGTACTGCCCGGGTTCCAAGAGACCCAGTACTTC. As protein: CASSVLPGFQETQYF.